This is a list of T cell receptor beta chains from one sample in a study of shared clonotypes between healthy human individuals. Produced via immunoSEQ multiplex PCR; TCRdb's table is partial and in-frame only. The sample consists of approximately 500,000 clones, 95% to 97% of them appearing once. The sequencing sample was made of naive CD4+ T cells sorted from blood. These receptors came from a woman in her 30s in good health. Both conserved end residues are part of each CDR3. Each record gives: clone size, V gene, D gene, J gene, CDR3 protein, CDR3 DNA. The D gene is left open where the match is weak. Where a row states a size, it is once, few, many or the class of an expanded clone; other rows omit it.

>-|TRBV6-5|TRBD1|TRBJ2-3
CASRRSGQGVDTQYF
TGTGCCAGCAGAAGATCTGGACAGGGGGTAGATACGCAGTATTTT
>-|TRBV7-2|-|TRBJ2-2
CASSAGDRGPGELFF
TGTGCCAGCAGCGCGGGGGACAGAGGGCCCGGGGAGCTGTTTTTT
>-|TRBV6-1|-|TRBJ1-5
CASRPVGFNQPQHF
TGTGCCAGCAGACCTGTGGGCTTTAATCAGCCCCAGCATTTT
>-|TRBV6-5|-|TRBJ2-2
CASSYSSGNTGELFF
TGTGCCAGCAGTTACTCTAGCGGGAACACCGGGGAGCTGTTTTTT
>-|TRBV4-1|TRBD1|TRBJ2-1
CASSQARQGMWNEQFF
TGCGCCAGCAGCCAAGCGAGACAGGGCATGTGGAATGAGCAGTTCTTC
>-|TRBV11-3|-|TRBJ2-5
CASSLMTGETQYF
TGTGCCAGCAGCTTAATGACCGGGGAGACCCAGTACTTC
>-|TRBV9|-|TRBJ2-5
CASSVGLVEETQYF
TGTGCCAGCAGCGTGGGACTTGTAGAAGAGACCCAGTACTTC
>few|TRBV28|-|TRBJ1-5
CASSLMGNQPQHF
TGTGCCAGCAGTTTGATGGGCAATCAGCCCCAGCATTTT
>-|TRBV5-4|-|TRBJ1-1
CASSSANTEAFF
TGTGCCAGCAGCTCGGCGAACACTGAAGCTTTCTTT
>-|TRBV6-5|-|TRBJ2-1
CASSYGESSYNEQFF
TGTGCCAGCAGTTACGGGGAGAGCTCCTACAATGAGCAGTTCTTC
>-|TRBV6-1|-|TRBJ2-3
CASSERDSTDTQYF
TGTGCCAGCAGTGAACGGGACAGCACAGATACGCAGTATTTT
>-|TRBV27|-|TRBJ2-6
CASSHSSGANVLTF
TGTGCCAGCAGTCACAGCTCTGGGGCCAACGTCCTGACTTTC